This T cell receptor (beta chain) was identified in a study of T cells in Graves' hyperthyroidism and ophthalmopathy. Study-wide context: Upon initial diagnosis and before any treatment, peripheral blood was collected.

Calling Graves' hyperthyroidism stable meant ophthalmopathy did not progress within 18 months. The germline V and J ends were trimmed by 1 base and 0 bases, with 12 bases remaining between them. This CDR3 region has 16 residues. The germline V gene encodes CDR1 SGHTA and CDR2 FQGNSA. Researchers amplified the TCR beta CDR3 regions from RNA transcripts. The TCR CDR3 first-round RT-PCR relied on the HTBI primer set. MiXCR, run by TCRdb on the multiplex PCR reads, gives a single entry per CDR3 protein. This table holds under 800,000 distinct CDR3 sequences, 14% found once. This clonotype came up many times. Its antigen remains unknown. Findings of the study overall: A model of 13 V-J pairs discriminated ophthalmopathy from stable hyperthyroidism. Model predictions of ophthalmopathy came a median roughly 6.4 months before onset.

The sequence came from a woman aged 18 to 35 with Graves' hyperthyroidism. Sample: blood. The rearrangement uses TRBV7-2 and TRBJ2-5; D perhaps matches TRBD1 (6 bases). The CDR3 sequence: CASSLETDSDQETQYF. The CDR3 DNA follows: TGTGCCAGCAGCTTAGAGACGGACAGTGACCAAGAGACCCAGTACTTC.